The 23 T cell receptor beta chains listed next were all sequenced from one sample in a study of cytomegalovirus exposure and HLA in healthy donors. With 60 Vbeta and 13 Jbeta primers, the PCR was carried out. Clones were sequenced by immunoSEQ multiplex PCR, and TCRdb holds only the in-frame ones, with some missing. The sample has roughly 140,000 clones, roughly four fifths seen once. Source material: PBMCs. The source of these receptors is a man aged 30 to 39 in good health and CMV-seropositive.

This clone was detected once. The chain has TRBV7-2 and TRBJ2-7; D unresolved. CDR3 length equals 13 residues. Between the trimmed V and J ends, which lost 1 base and 5 bases, there was a span of 9 bases. Germline CDR1 is SGHTA and CDR2 is FQGNSA. Here the CDR3 reads CASSLVNTHEQYF. CDR3 DNA sequence: TGTGCCAGCAGCTTAGTAAACACCCACGAGCAGTACTTC.

This clone showed up just a few times. The CDR3 region has the DNA TGTGCCAGCAGTGAATGGATGGGGGCAGAAGCTTTCTTT. The encoded protein is CASSEWMGAEAFF. The chain is built from TRBV6-1 and TRBJ1-1; weak D call: TRBD1 (6 bases). The germline V gene has CDR1 MNHNS and CDR2 SASEGT. V gave up 2 bases and J gave up 8 bases, with 12 bases separating them. This CDR3 spans 13 amino acids.

In its sample, this clone was seen a few times. This sample also contains other DNA sequences that code for the same CDR3. V and J are TRBV5-8 and TRBJ1-3; the D is unclear. The CDR3 totals 15 residues. V was clipped by 1 base and J by 0 bases, with 8 bases between them. From germline, CDR1 is SGHTS and CDR2 YDEGEE. CDR3 in amino acids: CASSLLRSSGNTIYF. CDR3 DNA: TGTGCCAGCAGCTTGTTGCGGTCCTCTGGAAACACCATATATTTT.

CDR3 coding DNA: TGTGCCAGCAGCCCCGTTGAGGGAAGCGAAAAACTGTTTTTT. Residues: CASSPVEGSEKLFF. J is TRBJ1-4 and V is TRBV6-5; no definite D call. V dropped 6 bases and J dropped 8 bases, with 16 bases sitting between them. CDR1 is MNHEY, CDR2 SVGAGI, per germline. This CDR3 has 14 amino acids.

This chain connects TRBV27 to TRBJ2-1; D gene ambiguous. The CDR3 extends over 13 amino acids. Looked up from germline, CDR1 is MNHEY and CDR2 is SMNVEV (reference sequence). V dropped 3 bases and J dropped 9 bases, with 12 bases sitting between them. The CDR3 reads CASSFGWYSEQFF. CDR3 DNA sequence: TGTGCCAGCAGTTTCGGTTGGTATAGTGAGCAGTTCTTC.

V usage is TRBV5-1 and J usage is TRBJ2-5, with a tentative D call TRBD1 (6 bases). The DNA end favors TRBJ2-7, so the J call may be wrong. The CDR3 is 14 residues long. Germline loops: CDR1 SGHRS, CDR2 YFSETQ. DNA of the CDR3: TGCGCCAGCAGCTTGGGGGACAACCCATACGAGCAGTACTTC. Protein: CASSLGDNPYEQYF.

The chain combines TRBV7-2 with TRBJ2-1; D is possibly TRBD2 (6 bases). The CDR3 is 14 residues long. V was shortened by 1 base and J by 8 bases, with 12 bases between the two germline ends. CDR1 and CDR2 (germline): SGHTA, FQGNSA. In DNA, the CDR3 is TGTGCCAGCAGCTTAGGGTGGGAGCGGGATGAGCAGTTCTTC. Translating it yields CASSLGWERDEQFF.

This clone was seen only once. CDR3 residues: CASSLGGTSGRVQYF. The DNA for the CDR3 is TGTGCCAGCAGTTTAGGGGGGACTAGCGGGAGGGTGCAGTACTTC. The rearrangement joins TRBV28 to TRBJ2-7, with TRBD2 matching over 16 bases. Germline loops: CDR1 MDHEN, CDR2 SYDVKM. With V trimmed by 2 bases and J by 9 bases, 4 bases remained unmatched. The CDR3 is 15 residues long.

The chain joins TRBV28 to TRBJ2-7, with D unclear. The length of the CDR3 is 15 residues. Trimming removed 3 bases at V and 4 bases at J, with 16 bases between. Per germline, CDR1 MDHEN and CDR2 SYDVKM. CDR3 sequence (DNA): TGTGCCAGCAGTTTGGTGGCACTGCGGCCTTACGAGCAGTACTTC. Translating it yields CASSLVALRPYEQYF.

The chain links TRBV7-6 to TRBJ2-7, with 11 bases lining up with TRBD2. The ends lost 3 bases at V and 4 bases at J; junction bases unmatched: 2. Germline V gene sequence: CDR1 SGHVS, CDR2 FNYEAQ. There are 14 residues in the CDR3. The CDR3 DNA reads as TGTGCCAGCAGCTTTAGCGGGGGGGCTTACGAGCAGTACTTC. Translating gives CASSFSGGAYEQYF.

The rearrangement links TRBV2 to TRBJ1-2; the D gene is possibly TRBD1 (5 bases). Trimming took 10 bases from V and 5 from J, leaving 17 bases between them. Germline V gene data show CDR1 as SNHLY and CDR2 as FYNNEI. The CDR3 contains 13 residues. The CDR3 spells CAKTVENHYGYTF. The CDR3 DNA reads TGTGCCAAGACAGTTGAGAACCATTATGGCTACACCTTC.

CDR3 protein: CASSLGAGTIYEQYF. CDR3 nucleotides: TGCGCCAGCAGCTTGGGGGCGGGTACAATCTACGAGCAGTACTTC. The V call is TRBV5-1, the J call TRBJ2-7; D may be TRBD2 (5 bases). Germline assignment: CDR1 SGHRS and CDR2 YFSETQ. Trimming took off 0 bases at V and 3 bases at J, with 13 bases between the two ends. The CDR3 spans 15 residues.

V and J are TRBV7-2 and TRBJ2-1, with TRBD2 as a possible D gene (5 bases). Germline CDR1 reads SGHTA; CDR2 reads FQGNSA. Trimming stripped 3 bases from V and 5 bases from J, with 14 bases between. The CDR3 sequence is 15 residues long. CDR3 nucleotide sequence: TGTGCCAGCAGCTTGGACGGACTCGAGCACAATGAGCAGTTCTTC. Translation gives CASSLDGLEHNEQFF.

The chain joins TRBV7-9 to TRBJ2-3, with D perhaps matching TRBD1 (6 bases). V was trimmed by 1 base and J by 4 bases, leaving 12 bases between them. This CDR3 contains 15 residues. Germline V CDR1 and CDR2: SEHNR, FQNEAQ (reference sequence). CDR3: CASSLVGAPADTQYF. DNA for the CDR3: TGTGCCAGCAGCTTAGTGGGGGCCCCGGCAGATACGCAGTATTTT.

The genes are TRBV5-6 and TRBJ2-7, with 9 bases identical to TRBD2. The CDR3 runs 17 residues. Losses at the gene ends were 0 bases for V and 3 bases for J; bases not matched to a gene: 10. CDR1 and CDR2 (germline): SGHDT, YYEEEE. The CDR3 bases are TGTGCCAGCAGCTTGGATGGTAGCGGGAGTCTCCACTACGAGCAGTACTTC. It encodes CASSLDGSGSLHYEQYF.

V usage is TRBV5-6 and J usage is TRBJ2-1; 7 bases map to TRBD1. Germline V gene data show CDR1 as SGHDT and CDR2 as YYEEEE. Unmatched junction bases numbered 9, after V lost 2 bases and J lost 7 bases. CDR3 length: 15 residues. The chain's CDR3 is CASSFFDREGNEQFF. CDR3 nucleotides: TGTGCCAGCAGCTTCTTCGACAGGGAAGGGAATGAGCAGTTCTTC.

The chain joins TRBV7-8 to TRBJ1-5; 12 positions match TRBD1. The germline CDR1 and CDR2 sequences are SGHVS and FQNEAQ. The CDR3 runs to 17 residues. Losses at the gene ends were 1 base for V and 9 bases for J; bases not matched to a gene: 10. The CDR3 region is CASSLGTQGQGARPQHF. In DNA, the CDR3 is TGTGCCAGCAGCTTAGGGACCCAGGGACAGGGGGCTCGGCCCCAGCATTTT.

Comments on this clone: Sequence at one end of the junction differs from germline and may be a read error. The chain links TRBV7-9 to TRBJ2-1; the match to TRBD2 covers 8 bases. Germline V gene sequence: CDR1 SEHNR, CDR2 FQNEAQ (reference sequence). The CDR3 totals 15 residues. The CDR3 loop is CSSSTSGSSYNEQFF. The CDR3 region has the DNA TGTTCCAGCAGCACTAGCGGTAGCTCCTACAATGAGCAGTTCTTC.

This CDR3 reads CASSLDRRVYNEQFF. The CDR3 DNA follows: TGTGCCAGCAGCTTGGACAGGAGAGTTTACAATGAGCAGTTCTTC. J is TRBJ2-1 and V is TRBV5-5; D possibly corresponds to TRBD1 (5 bases). Germline loops: CDR1 SGHKS, CDR2 YYEKEE (reference sequence). V was pared by 0 bases and J by 4 bases, with 11 bases between. CDR3 length: 15 residues.

This rearrangement joins TRBV2 to TRBJ2-7; 11 bases line up with TRBD2. CDR3 length: 14 amino acids. V dropped 4 bases and J dropped 3; count of bases not matched to a gene: 2. Per germline, CDR1 SNHLY and CDR2 FYNNEI. The CDR3 is CASSVTSGSYEQYF. In nucleotides, the CDR3 is TGTGCCAGCAGTGTTACTAGCGGGAGCTACGAGCAGTACTTC.

This chain links TRBV7-2 with TRBJ2-7; TRBD2 matches at 7 bases. The germline CDR1 and CDR2 sequences are SGHTA and FQGNSA. Trimming cost V 2 bases and J 7 bases; bases outside gene matches: 11. The CDR3 is made up of 15 amino acids. The DNA for the CDR3 is TGTGCCAGCAGCTTATCTCGGGGGAGGGCCTGGGAGCAGTACTTC. Translation gives CASSLSRGRAWEQYF.

The rearrangement uses TRBV19 and TRBJ1-4; D may be TRBD1 (6 bases). The CDR3 is 13 residues long. Germline V gene data show CDR1 as LNHDA and CDR2 as SQIVND (reference sequence). CDR3 in amino acids: CGAWDTDTRKLFF. The CDR3 nucleotides read TGTGGGGCCTGGGACACCGATACGAGAAAACTGTTTTTT.

This clone was found once. J is TRBJ2-7 and V is TRBV4-1; D uncertain. CDR3 length: 13 amino acids. Trimming removed 1 base from V and 4 bases from J, with 8 bases in between. Germline CDR1 is MGHRA and CDR2 is YSYEKL. For the CDR3, the DNA is TGCGCCAGCAGCCAAGCTGCGGAATACGAGCAGTACTTC. It specifies CASSQAAEYEQYF.